Below are 22 T cell receptor beta chains sequenced from a single sample in a study of blood T cell repertoires in COVID-19. The method was immunoSEQ multiplex PCR; TCRdb's version includes in-frame clones alone and lacks a portion of them. The table records 250,000 to 400,000 clones, more than 75% of them present only once. Sequenced sample: peripheral blood. The receptors shown here come from a man in his fifties or sixties with active or convalescent COVID-19.

This clone has just one count. This chain uses TRBV10-3 with TRBJ2-5, with 11 bases matching TRBD1. CDR1 is ENHRY and CDR2 is SYGVKD in the germline V gene. The CDR3 extends over 16 amino acids. The J segment lost 2 bases and the V segment lost 4 bases, leaving 6 bases of the junction unmatched. CDR3 nucleotides: TGTGCCATCAGTGCGTCCGGGACAGGGGGACAAGAGACCCAGTACTTC. It codes for CAISASGTGGQETQYF.

The sample holds one count of this clone. The genes are TRBV5-1 and TRBJ2-3, with TRBD2 matching 11 bases. CDR1 is SGHRS, CDR2 YFSETQ, per germline. The CDR3 is made up of 16 amino acids. The J segment lost 0 bases and the V segment lost 4 bases, leaving 4 bases of the junction unmatched. DNA for the CDR3: TGCGCCAGCAGCCCGGGACTAGCGGAAAGCACAGATACGCAGTATTTT. Translating gives CASSPGLAESTDTQYF.

The gene calls are TRBV29-1 and TRBJ2-3, with D possibly TRBD1 on 6 matching bases. V was cut by 7 bases and J by 4 bases, with 12 bases left in between. The germline V gene encodes CDR1 SQVTM and CDR2 ANQGSEA. The CDR3 has 12 amino acids. CDR3 sequence: CSGLQGPDTQYF. DNA of the CDR3: TGCAGCGGCCTACAGGGACCAGATACGCAGTATTTT.

This chain links TRBV2 with TRBJ1-1; 10 bases map to TRBD1. V shed 3 bases and J 1 base; nucleotides not matched to a gene: 2. The CDR3 runs to 15 residues. In germline, CDR1 is SNHLY, CDR2 FYNNEI. As DNA, the CDR3 is TGTGCCAGCAGTGAGGACAGGGGGGGGAACACTGAAGCTTTCTTT. Translation: CASSEDRGGNTEAFF.

The V gene is TRBV19, the J gene TRBJ2-2, with D perhaps matching TRBD1 (5 bases). Germline V lookup: CDR1 LNHDA, CDR2 SQIVND (reference sequence). The CDR3 totals 16 residues. The germline V and J ends were trimmed by 3 bases and 6 bases, with 17 bases remaining between them. CDR3 DNA sequence: TGTGCCAGTAGTATTCCTGCAGGGTCTCTACCCGGGGAGCTGTTTTTT. Encoded protein: CASSIPAGSLPGELFF.

The table lists this clone with a count of one. CDR3 amino acids: CASSLRGTGFTNEKLFF. CDR3 DNA: TGTGCCAGCAGTTTACGGGGAACAGGGTTCACTAATGAAAAACTGTTTTTT. The chain has TRBV27 and TRBJ1-4, with D perhaps TRBD1 (6 bases). This CDR3 comprises 17 residues. V lost 2 bases and J lost 2, with 15 bases in between. Germline CDR1 MNHEY, CDR2 SMNVEV (reference sequence).

The V and J genes are TRBV28 and TRBJ2-5, with 7 bases matching TRBD1. Germline loops: CDR1 MDHEN, CDR2 SYDVKM. The CDR3 covers 16 residues. V dropped 4 bases and J dropped 5; count of bases not matched to a gene: 13. In DNA form, the CDR3 reads TGTGCCAGCAGTTCCCAAGGGGGCAGTTCTGGGGAGACCCAGTACTTC. Translated: CASSSQGGSSGETQYF.

This clone showed up just once. J is TRBJ1-1 and V is TRBV6-7; possibly TRBD1 for D (6 bases). TRBV6-7 is an open reading frame, and its role is uncertain. This CDR3 has 14 amino acids. Trimming took 1 base from V and 11 from J, leaving 17 bases between them. The CDR3 DNA follows: TGTGCCAGCAGTTACTTACAGCTTGAAAGGGGGGCTTTCTTT. It encodes CASSYLQLERGAFF.

The chain's CDR3 is CASSLRWQSTDTQYF. The CDR3 nucleotides read TGTGCCAGCAGCTTGAGATGGCAGTCCACAGATACGCAGTATTTT. The chain joins TRBV5-6 to TRBJ2-3; D gene uncertain. The CDR3 is made up of 15 amino acids. CDR1 is SGHDT, CDR2 YYEEEE, per germline. V was shortened by 1 base and J by 2 bases, with 11 bases between the two germline ends.

The J gene is TRBJ1-5, the V gene TRBV19; D remains ambiguous. This CDR3 spans 14 amino acids. Germline V gene lookup returns CDR1 LNHDA and CDR2 SQIVND (reference sequence). The V and J ends lost 3 bases and 0 bases respectively, with 6 bases between them. The CDR3 DNA is TGTGCCAGTAGTATTCGGGATAGCAATCAGCCCCAGCATTTT. Translated: CASSIRDSNQPQHF. The full variable domain, completed using reference TRBV19 and TRBJ1-5, is DGGITQSPKYLFRKEGQNVTLSCEQNLNHDAMYWYRQDPGQGLRLIYYSQIVNDFQKGDIAEGYSVSREKKESFPLTVTSAQKNPTAFYLCASSIRDSNQPQHFGDGTRLSIL.

V is TRBV9 and J is TRBJ2-1; TRBD2 matches 7 bases. The V gene end was trimmed by 4 bases and the J gene end by 8 bases; junction bases not matched to a gene: 15. The CDR3 loop spans 16 amino acids. Germline values: CDR1 SGDLS, CDR2 YYNGEE. CDR3 sequence reads: CASSIWVAGASDEQFF. As DNA, the CDR3 is TGTGCCAGCAGCATCTGGGTGGCGGGAGCGTCAGATGAGCAGTTCTTC.

The rearrangement uses TRBV6-6 and TRBJ1-1; D not certain. Looked up from germline, CDR1 is MNHNY and CDR2 is SVGAGI (reference sequence). The CDR3 consists of 13 residues. The V end was cut by 7 bases, the J end by 4 bases, with 13 bases between. Here the CDR3 DNA reads TGTGCCAGCACTCCGGAGAGGGTCACTGAAGCTTTCTTT. It codes for CASTPERVTEAFF.

The CDR3 region is CASSDATGNTGELFF. CDR3 DNA sequence: TGTGCCAGCTCAGACGCGACAGGGAACACCGGGGAGCTGTTTTTT. The chain has TRBV18 and TRBJ2-2; D perhaps matches TRBD1 (6 bases). V lost 5 bases and J 1 base, leaving 11 bases between the germline ends. The CDR3 is made up of 15 amino acids. CDR1 is KGHSH, CDR2 LQKENI, per germline.

The chain employs TRBV18 and TRBJ2-7; 11 bases are a match to TRBD2. From germline, CDR1 is KGHSH and CDR2 LQKENI. There are 15 residues in the CDR3. J lost 3 bases, V lost 3 bases, and 4 bases had no gene match. CDR3 coding DNA: TGTGCCAGCTCACCGAGACTAGCGGGGATCTACGAGCAGTACTTC. Translated, it gives CASSPRLAGIYEQYF.

The chain recombines TRBV5-6 with TRBJ1-1; D perhaps matches TRBD1 (6 bases). Germline CDR1 is SGHDT and CDR2 is YYEEEE. This CDR3 comprises 18 residues. Deletions cut 5 bases from V and 5 bases from J, with 28 bases between. The CDR3 reads CASRAWWGGVGALTEAFF. In DNA, the CDR3 is TGTGCCAGCAGAGCTTGGTGGGGTGGGGTGGGGGCGCTTACTGAAGCTTTCTTT.

The gene calls are TRBV5-1 and TRBJ2-1; 10 bases agree with TRBD1. Per the germline V gene, CDR1 is SGHRS and CDR2 is YFSETQ. V lost 4 bases to trimming and J lost 3 bases; unmatched junction nucleotides: 4. The CDR3 length is 15 residues. CDR3 residues: CASSDRDRGYNEQFF. The CDR3 coding sequence is TGCGCCAGCAGCGACCGGGACAGGGGCTACAATGAGCAGTTCTTC.

V usage is TRBV25-1 and J usage is TRBJ1-4; unclear D gene. This CDR3 spans 12 amino acids. Looked up from germline, CDR1 is MGHDK and CDR2 is SYGVNS. Trimming removed 8 bases from V and 0 bases from J, with 4 bases in between. The CDR3 nucleotides read TGTGCCAGCCGGGCAACTAATGAAAAACTGTTTTTT. Amino acids: CASRATNEKLFF.

V usage is TRBV5-1 and J usage is TRBJ2-2; D is uncertain. The germline V and J ends were trimmed by 0 bases and 5 bases, with 5 bases remaining between them. This CDR3 has 13 residues. From germline, CDR1 is SGHRS and CDR2 YFSETQ. The CDR3 nucleotides are TGCGCCAGCAGCTTGGTAGAGACCGGGGAGCTGTTTTTT. Its translation: CASSLVETGELFF.

The genes are TRBV6-5 and TRBJ2-6; D not certain. V was trimmed by 2 bases and J by 0 bases, leaving 8 bases between them. Germline CDR1 MNHEY, CDR2 SVGAGI. The CDR3 consists of 16 residues. As DNA, the CDR3 is TGTGCCAGCAGTTACACGAGTCTCTCTGGGGCCAACGTCCTGACTTTC. Its protein is CASSYTSLSGANVLTF.

CDR3 in DNA: TGCGCCAGCAGCCTCGGACAGGGAGATAAGGGGAACACTGAAGCTTTCTTT. Amino acid sequence: CASSLGQGDKGNTEAFF. The chain has TRBV5-1 and TRBJ1-1, with 8 bases aligning to TRBD1. J was trimmed by 1 base and V by 4 bases; bases with no gene match: 12. CDR1 is SGHRS and CDR2 is YFSETQ in the germline V gene. The CDR3 extends over 17 amino acids. Supplemented by reference TRBV5-1 and TRBJ1-1, the full variable domain reads KAGVTQTPRYLIKTRGQQVTLSCSPISGHRSVSWYQQTPGQGLQFLFEYFSETQRNKGNFPGRFSGRQFSNSRSEMNVSTLELGDSALYLCASSLGQGDKGNTEAFFGQGTRLTVV.

V and J are TRBV24-1 and TRBJ1-5, with D tentatively TRBD1 (6 bases). From germline, CDR1 is KGHDR and CDR2 SFDVKD. The CDR3 has 20 residues. The V end was cut by 1 base, the J end by 0 bases, with 21 bases between. This chain's CDR3 is CATSDFRWDKKTDSNQPQHF. The CDR3 DNA follows: TGTGCCACCAGTGATTTTCGATGGGACAAGAAAACTGATAGCAATCAGCCCCAGCATTTT.

This clone has just one count. The rearrangement joins TRBV5-1 to TRBJ1-1, with 7 positions matching TRBD1. CDR1 is SGHRS and CDR2 is YFSETQ in the germline V gene. Trimming at V came to 0 bases and at J to 5 bases, leaving 10 bases not matched to a gene. This CDR3 comprises 16 residues. In DNA, the CDR3 is TGCGCCAGCAGCTTGGTTGAGGGGGCGGGATCGACTGAAGCTTTCTTT. Amino acids: CASSLVEGAGSTEAFF. The full variable domain, with the rest looked up from reference TRBV5-1 and TRBJ1-1, is KAGVTQTPRYLIKTRGQQVTLSCSPISGHRSVSWYQQTPGQGLQFLFEYFSETQRNKGNFPGRFSGRQFSNSRSEMNVSTLELGDSALYLCASSLVEGAGSTEAFFGQGTRLTVV.